These 6 T cell receptor beta chains originate from one sample sequenced in a study of tumor-infiltrating lymphocytes in localized non-small cell lung cancer. Produced via immunoSEQ multiplex PCR; TCRdb's table is partial and in-frame only. The table has some 9,300 clones, around 77% seen once. The sequencing sample was made of uninvolved lung tissue not adjacent to the tumor. Every receptor here comes from a human donor with non-small cell lung cancer.

The chain is built from TRBV6-5 and TRBJ1-2; D is unclear. Trimming stripped 5 bases from V and 2 bases from J, with 9 bases between. The CDR3 length is 13 residues. Germline V gene lookup returns CDR1 MNHEY and CDR2 SVGAGI. In nucleotides, the CDR3 is TGTGCCAGCAGTGGGCGCTGGAACTATGGCTACACCTTC. Translation: CASSGRWNYGYTF.

The DNA of the CDR3 is TGTGCCAGCAGCCCGGGACAGGGAGCTAGCAATCAGCCCCAGCATTTT. It yields the protein CASSPGQGASNQPQHF. The chain combines TRBV11-2 with TRBJ1-5, with 9 bases matching TRBD1. The CDR3 spans 16 residues. Per germline, CDR1 SGHAT and CDR2 FQNNGV. Trimming took 5 bases from V and 0 from J; bases not matched to a gene: 5.

Notes on this clone: The sample has other DNA sequences that encode this CDR3 too. The V call is TRBV10-2, the J call TRBJ2-2, with TRBD2 matching 11 bases. This CDR3 is 15 amino acids long. V lost 5 bases, J lost 5 bases, and 4 bases stayed unmatched. Germline V CDR1 and CDR2: WSHSY, SAAADI. CDR3 nucleotide sequence: TGCGCCAGCAGTAGTAGCGGGGGGGTAACCGGGGAGCTGTTTTTT. Protein sequence: CASSSSGGVTGELFF.

The CDR3: CASSLGQDSGDIQYF. CDR3 in DNA: TGTGCCAGCAGCTTAGGGCAGGATTCCGGGGACATTCAGTACTTC. J is TRBJ2-4 and V is TRBV7-9; maybe TRBD2 (5 bases). Trimming cost V 1 base and J 8 bases, with 15 bases left between them. The CDR3 sequence is 15 residues long. The V gene's germline CDR1 is SEHNR and CDR2 FQNEAQ (reference sequence).

The J gene is TRBJ2-2, the V gene TRBV5-1, with TRBD2 matching 9 bases. This CDR3 comprises 15 residues. Germline CDR1 reads SGHRS; CDR2 reads YFSETQ. Trimming at V came to 7 bases and at J to 4 bases, leaving 8 bases not matched to a gene. The CDR3 region has the DNA TGCGCCAGCGGTAGTCCTAGCGGGGTCACCGGGGAGCTGTTTTTT. Translating gives CASGSPSGVTGELFF.

The CDR3 is CASSQQQGSNQPQHF. In nucleotides, the CDR3 is TGCGCCAGCAGCCAACAACAGGGCAGCAATCAGCCCCAGCATTTT. V is TRBV4-1 and J is TRBJ1-5; TRBD1 might be the D (6 bases). V gave up 2 bases and J gave up 1 base, with 9 bases separating them. The CDR3 runs 15 residues. Germline V gene data show CDR1 as MGHRA and CDR2 as YSYEKL.